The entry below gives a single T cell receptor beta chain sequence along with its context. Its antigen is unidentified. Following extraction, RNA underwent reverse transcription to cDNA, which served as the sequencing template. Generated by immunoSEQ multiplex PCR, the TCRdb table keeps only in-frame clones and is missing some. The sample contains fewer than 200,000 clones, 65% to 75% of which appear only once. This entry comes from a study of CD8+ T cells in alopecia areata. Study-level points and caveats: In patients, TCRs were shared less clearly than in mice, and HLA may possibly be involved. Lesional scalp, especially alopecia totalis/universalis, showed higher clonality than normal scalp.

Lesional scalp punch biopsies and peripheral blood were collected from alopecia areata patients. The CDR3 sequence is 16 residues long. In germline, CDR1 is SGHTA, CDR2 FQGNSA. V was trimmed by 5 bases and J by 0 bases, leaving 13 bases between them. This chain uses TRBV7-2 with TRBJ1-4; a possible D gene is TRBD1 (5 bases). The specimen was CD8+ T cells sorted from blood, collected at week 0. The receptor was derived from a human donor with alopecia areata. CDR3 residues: CASSGRSGATNEKLFF. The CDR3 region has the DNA TGTGCCAGCAGCGGACGCTCGGGGGCAACTAATGAAAAACTGTTTTTT.